These T cell receptor beta chains were read from a single sample in a study of CD8 T cells in Susac syndrome. In TCRdb, the immunoSEQ multiplex PCR reads were re-called with MiXCR into one record per CDR3 protein. This table holds about 130,000 distinct CDR3 sequences, under 95% found once. Specimen: CD8+ T cells from PBMCs. The receptors here all came from a human donor with multiple sclerosis. Each CDR3 is given with its conserved first and last residue. The D gene is left open where the match is weak. Not every row has a clone size; where given, it reads once, few, many or a size class.

d_call | j_call | v_call | clone_size | cdr3_nt | cdr3_aa
TRBD2 | TRBJ2-7 | TRBV27 | - | TGTGCCAGCAGTTTATCGACTAGCGGGCGCTACGAGCAGTACTTC | CASSLSTSGRYEQYF
- | TRBJ1-2 | TRBV20-1 | once | TGCAGTGCTCCCCCTTTGGACACAGCCCCACCAAACTATGGCTACACCTTC | CSAPPLDTAPPNYGYTF
TRBD1 | TRBJ2-5 | TRBV6-1 | - | TGTGCCAGCAGTGCGCCGGGACAGACCCAAGAGACCCAGTACTTC | CASSAPGQTQETQYF